This record looks at one T cell receptor beta chain sequence and its context. Its antigen is undetermined. This entry belongs to a study of OX40 agonist ivuxolimab in advanced cancers. Study overall: Age averaged around 60 years (range about 23 to 80), and 70% to 85% were male. The study's findings and limits: Individuals who were partial responders at 0.1-3.0 mg/kg had clonal expansion that ranked among the lowest. Relative to CD4+ cells, CD8+ T cells on average had more expanded clones.

There are 15 residues in the CDR3. Germline lookup yields CDR1 MNHEY and CDR2 SMNVEV (reference sequence). Losses at the gene ends were 7 bases for V and 6 bases for J; bases not matched to a gene: 10. Libraries were prepared by immunoSEQ multiplex PCR; TCRdb keeps only in-frame clonotypes and omits some of them. The sample has 50,000 to 65,000 clones, around 80% seen once. Patients with a history of autoimmune disease or on systemic immunosuppression were excluded. J is TRBJ2-1 and V is TRBV27, with 9 bases matching TRBD1. The source material was CD4+ or CD8+ T cells sorted from blood, sampled in a trial of the OX40 agonist ivuxolimab. This clonotype was obtained from an adult with an advanced solid tumor such as melanoma, head and neck, liver or kidney cancer. The CDR3 region is CASTSGQGWGNEQFF. CDR3 in DNA: TGTGCCAGCACCTCGGGACAGGGTTGGGGCAATGAGCAGTTCTTC.